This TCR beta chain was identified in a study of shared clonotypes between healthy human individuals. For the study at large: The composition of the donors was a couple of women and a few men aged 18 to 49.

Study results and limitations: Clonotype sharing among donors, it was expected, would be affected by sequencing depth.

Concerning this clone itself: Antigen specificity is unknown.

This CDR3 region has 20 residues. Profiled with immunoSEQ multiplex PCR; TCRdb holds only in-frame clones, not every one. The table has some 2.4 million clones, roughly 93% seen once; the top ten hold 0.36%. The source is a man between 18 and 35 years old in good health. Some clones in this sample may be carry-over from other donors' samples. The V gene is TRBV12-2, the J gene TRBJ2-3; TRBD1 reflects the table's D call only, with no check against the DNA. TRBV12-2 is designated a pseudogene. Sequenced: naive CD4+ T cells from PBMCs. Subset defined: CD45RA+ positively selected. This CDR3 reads CASRLVGTGGRYAGTDTQYF. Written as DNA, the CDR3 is TGTGCAAGTCGCTTAGTAGGGACAGGGGGCCGGTACGCGGGCACAGATACGCAGTATTTT.